The text below deals with one T cell receptor (beta chain). This CDR3 has 16 amino acids. V lost 5 bases to trimming and J lost 4 bases; unmatched junction nucleotides: 10. CDR1 is SGHVS, CDR2 FNYEAQ, per germline. This specimen belongs to a study of tumor-infiltrating lymphocytes in oesophageal squamous cell carcinoma. A single record per CDR3 protein comes from TCRdb applying MiXCR to the PCR reads. This sample has about 13,000 distinct CDR3 sequences, with roughly half found just once. The specimen sequenced was blood. V and J are TRBV7-6 and TRBJ2-3; 9 positions match TRBD2. The sequence was collected from a female donor with esophageal squamous cell carcinoma. The CDR3 sequence: CASSTRLAVAADTQYF. The CDR3 DNA reads as TGTGCCAGCAGCACTAGACTAGCGGTAGCGGCAGATACGCAGTATTTT.